The entry below gives a single TCR beta chain sequence along with its context. The antigen is undetermined. The data belong to a study of tumour-infiltrating T cells in Burkitt lymphoma. Study information: This cohort included all epidemiological subtypes of Burkitt lymphoma. Repertoire clonality predicted overall and progression-free survival. Regarding the study as a whole: Many Burkitt lymphoma patients shared several public clonotypes.

The CDR3 covers 17 residues. From germline, CDR1 is LGHNA and CDR2 YSLEER. Trimming took 3 bases from V and 3 from J; bases not matched to a gene: 8. Clones were sequenced by immunoSEQ multiplex PCR, and TCRdb holds only the in-frame ones, with some missing. Here the sample spans 46,000 or so clones, less than 35% being singletons. This TCR came from a human donor with Burkitt lymphoma. The J gene is TRBJ2-3, the V gene TRBV4-3, with 11 bases fitting TRBD1. Source material: tumor tissue. The CDR3 spells CASSQDRTGGGTDTQYF. The DNA of the CDR3 is TGCGCCAGCAGCCAGGACCGGACAGGGGGCGGTACAGATACGCAGTATTTT.